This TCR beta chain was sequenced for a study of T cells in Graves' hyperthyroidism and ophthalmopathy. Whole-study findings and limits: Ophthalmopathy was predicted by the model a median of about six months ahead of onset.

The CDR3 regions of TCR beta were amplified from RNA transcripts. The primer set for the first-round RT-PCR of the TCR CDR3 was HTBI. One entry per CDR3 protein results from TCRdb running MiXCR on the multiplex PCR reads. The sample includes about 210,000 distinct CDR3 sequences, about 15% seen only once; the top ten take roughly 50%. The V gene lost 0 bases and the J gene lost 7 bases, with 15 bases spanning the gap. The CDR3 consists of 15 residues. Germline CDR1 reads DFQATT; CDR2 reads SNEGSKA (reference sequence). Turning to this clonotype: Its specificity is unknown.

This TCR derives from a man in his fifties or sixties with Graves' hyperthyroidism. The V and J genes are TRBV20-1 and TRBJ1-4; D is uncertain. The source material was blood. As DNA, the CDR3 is TGCAGTGCTAGAGACCTAGCCGAGTTGGGTGAAAAACTGTTTTTT. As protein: CSARDLAELGEKLFF.